The clone carrying this T cell receptor (beta chain) was counted a few times. Its matching antigen is unknown. TCRdb ran MiXCR on the reads and lists one entry per CDR3 protein. The repertoire has hundreds of thousands of distinct CDR3 sequences, 20% to 25% of them found once; the top ten carry around 7.6%. This sample was included in a study of T cell repertoires in cytomegalovirus infection. The overall study: Public TCR beta signatures indicated both CMV infection and matching HLA type.

Germline CDR1 is KGHDR and CDR2 is SFDVKD. Trimming cost V 5 bases and J 6 bases; bases outside gene matches: 11. The CDR3 loop spans 16 amino acids. The study's findings and limits: There were carriers of CMV plus the relevant HLA, and cumulative public TCR beta family frequency identified them. Within the response measured ex vivo, HLA-C-restricted CMV-specific TCR beta clonotypes were dominant.

Source material: CD8+ T cells from PBMCs. The genes are TRBV24-1 and TRBJ2-1, with 8 bases identical to TRBD2. This clonotype was obtained from a human donor in good health (CMV status not recorded). Some clones in this sample may be carry-over from other donors' samples. This CDR3 is CATSGLASGGLNEQFF. For the CDR3, the DNA is TGTGCCACCAGTGGCCTTGCGAGCGGGGGCCTCAATGAGCAGTTCTTC.